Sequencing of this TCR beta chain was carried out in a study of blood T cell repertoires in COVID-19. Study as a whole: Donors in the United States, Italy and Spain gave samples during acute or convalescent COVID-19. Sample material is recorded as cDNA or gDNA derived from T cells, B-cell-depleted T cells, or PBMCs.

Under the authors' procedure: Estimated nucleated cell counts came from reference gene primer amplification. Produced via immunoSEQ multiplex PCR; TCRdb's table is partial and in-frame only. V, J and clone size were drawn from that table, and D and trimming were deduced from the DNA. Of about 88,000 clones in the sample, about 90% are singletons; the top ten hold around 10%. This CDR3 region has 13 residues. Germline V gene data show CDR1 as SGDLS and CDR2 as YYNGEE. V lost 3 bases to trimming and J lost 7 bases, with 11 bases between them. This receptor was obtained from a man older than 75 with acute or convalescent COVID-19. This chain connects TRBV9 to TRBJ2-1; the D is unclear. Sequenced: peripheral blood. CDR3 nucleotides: TGTGCCAGCAGCGCTAGGAATGAGAATGAGCAGTTCTTC. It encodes CASSARNENEQFF.